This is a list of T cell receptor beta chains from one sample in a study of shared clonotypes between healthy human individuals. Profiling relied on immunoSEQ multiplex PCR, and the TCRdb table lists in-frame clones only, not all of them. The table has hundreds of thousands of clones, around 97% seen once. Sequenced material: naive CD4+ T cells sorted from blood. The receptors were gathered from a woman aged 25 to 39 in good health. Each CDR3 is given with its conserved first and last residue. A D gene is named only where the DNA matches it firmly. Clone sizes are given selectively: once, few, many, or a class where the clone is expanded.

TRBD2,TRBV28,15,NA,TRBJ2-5,CASSSYSGSVETQYF,TGTGCCAGCAGTTCCTATAGCGGGAGTGTAGAGACCCAGTACTTC
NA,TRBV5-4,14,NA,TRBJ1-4,CASSLGLDNEKLFF,TGTGCCAGCAGCTTGGGACTTGACAATGAAAAACTGTTTTTT
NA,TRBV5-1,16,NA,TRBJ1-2,CASSLASGTYNYGYTF,TGCGCCAGCAGCCTGGCCTCCGGGACATACAACTATGGCTACACCTTC
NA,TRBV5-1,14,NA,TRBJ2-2,CASSFGQPTGELFF,TGCGCCAGCAGCTTTGGACAGCCTACCGGGGAGCTGTTTTTT
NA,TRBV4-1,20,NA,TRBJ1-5,CASSQGVRGPRTYSNQPQHF,TGCGCCAGCAGCCAAGGGGTCCGGGGGCCCCGAACCTATAGCAATCAGCCCCAGCATTTT
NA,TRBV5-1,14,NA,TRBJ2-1,CASSFIKGNNEQFF,TGCGCCAGCAGCTTTATAAAGGGCAACAATGAGCAGTTCTTC
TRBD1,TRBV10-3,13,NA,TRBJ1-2,CAISAGQVYGYTF,TGTGCCATCAGTGCGGGACAGGTCTATGGCTACACCTTC
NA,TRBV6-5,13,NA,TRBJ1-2,CASGTADNYGYTF,TGTGCCAGCGGGACCGCCGACAACTATGGCTACACCTTC
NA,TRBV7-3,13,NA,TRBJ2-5,CASSLGGRETQYF,TGTGCCAGCAGCTTAGGGGGACGAGAGACCCAGTACTTC
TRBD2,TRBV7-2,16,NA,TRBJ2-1,CASSRWLAGAGGEQFF,TGTGCCAGCAGCCGGTGGCTAGCGGGAGCTGGGGGTGAGCAGTTCTTC
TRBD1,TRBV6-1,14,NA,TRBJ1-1,CASSEDRGYSEAFF,TGTGCCAGCAGTGAAGACAGGGGATATTCTGAAGCTTTCTTT
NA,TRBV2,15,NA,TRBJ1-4,CASSSASLKDEKLFF,TGTGCCAGCAGTTCTGCGTCGCTAAAAGATGAAAAACTGTTTTTT
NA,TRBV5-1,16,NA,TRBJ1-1,CASSLVGGGRNTEAFF,TGCGCCAGCAGCTTGGTGGGAGGGGGTCGGAACACTGAAGCTTTCTTT
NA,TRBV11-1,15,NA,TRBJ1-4,CASSLSRAANEKLFF,TGTGCCAGCAGCTTAAGTCGGGCGGCTAATGAAAAACTGTTTTTT
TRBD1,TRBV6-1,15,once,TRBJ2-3,CASRPRDRGVDTQYF,TGTGCCAGCAGACCCCGGGACAGGGGGGTGGATACGCAGTATTTT
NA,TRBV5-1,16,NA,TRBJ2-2,CASSLRAESNTGELFF,TGCGCCAGCAGCTTACGGGCGGAATCGAACACCGGGGAGCTGTTTTTT
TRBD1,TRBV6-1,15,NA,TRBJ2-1,CASMTGTGGYNEQFF,TGTGCCAGCATGACTGGGACAGGGGGCTACAATGAGCAGTTCTTC
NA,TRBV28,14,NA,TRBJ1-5,CASSLFGRIQPQHF,TGTGCCAGCAGTTTATTCGGGCGAATTCAGCCCCAGCATTTT
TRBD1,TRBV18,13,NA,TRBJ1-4,CASSPRDSGGLFF,TGTGCCAGCTCACCAAGGGACAGCGGTGGACTGTTTTTT
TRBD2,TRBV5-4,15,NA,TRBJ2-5,CASSLSGRAYETQYF,TGTGCCAGCAGCTTGTCCGGGAGGGCCTATGAGACCCAGTACTTC
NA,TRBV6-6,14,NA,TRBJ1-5,CASTLQGLNQPQHF,TGTGCCAGCACACTACAGGGCCTCAATCAGCCCCAGCATTTT
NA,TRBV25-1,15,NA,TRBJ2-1,CASSEPLEKSSEQFF,TGTGCCAGCAGTGAACCCCTAGAAAAGTCGTCCGAGCAGTTCTTC
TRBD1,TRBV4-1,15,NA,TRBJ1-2,CASSQDPDRGRGYTF,TGCGCCAGCAGCCAAGACCCCGACAGGGGTAGGGGCTACACCTTC
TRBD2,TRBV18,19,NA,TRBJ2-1,CANSPLGLAGVVSYNEQFF,TGTGCCAACTCACCCCTCGGACTAGCGGGAGTGGTCTCCTACAATGAGCAGTTCTTC
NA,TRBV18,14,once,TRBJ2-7,CASSPPDSSYEQYF,TGTGCCAGCTCACCACCGGACAGTTCCTACGAGCAGTACTTC
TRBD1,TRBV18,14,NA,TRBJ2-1,CASVRDRLNNEQFF,TGTGCCAGCGTCCGGGACAGATTAAACAATGAGCAGTTCTTC
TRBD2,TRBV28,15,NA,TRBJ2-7,CASQPRASGIYEQYF,TGTGCCAGCCAGCCTCGCGCTAGCGGGATCTACGAGCAGTACTTC
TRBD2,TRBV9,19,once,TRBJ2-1,CASSVEGGLATYSYNEQFF,TGTGCCAGCAGCGTAGAAGGAGGACTAGCCACTTACTCCTACAATGAGCAGTTCTTC
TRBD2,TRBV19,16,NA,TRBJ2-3,CASRAEPGLAADTQYF,TGTGCCAGTAGAGCCGAACCGGGACTAGCCGCAGATACGCAGTATTTT
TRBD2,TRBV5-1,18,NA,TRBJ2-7,CASSPNLAGGFLSYEQYF,TGCGCCAGCAGCCCCAATCTAGCGGGAGGGTTCCTTTCCTACGAGCAGTACTTC
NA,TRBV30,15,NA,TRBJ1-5,CAWSGGTPLIQPQHF,TGTGCCTGGAGTGGAGGAACACCCTTAATTCAGCCCCAGCATTTT
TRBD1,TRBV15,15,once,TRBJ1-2,CATSKGTGGGYGYTF,TGTGCCACCAGCAAAGGGACAGGGGGCGGTTATGGCTACACCTTC
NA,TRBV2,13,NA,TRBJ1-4,CASSLEQNEKLFF,TGTGCCAGCAGCCTAGAACAGAATGAAAAACTGTTTTTT
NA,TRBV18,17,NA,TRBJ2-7,CASSPPSGGVFPYEQYF,TGTGCCAGCTCACCACCGTCTGGGGGCGTATTTCCCTACGAGCAGTACTTC
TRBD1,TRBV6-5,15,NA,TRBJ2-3,CASRRQGSLTDTQYF,TGTGCCAGCCGCCGACAGGGAAGTTTGACAGATACGCAGTATTTT
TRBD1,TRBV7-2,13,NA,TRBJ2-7,CASSPQTGVEQYF,TGTGCCAGCAGCCCACAGACAGGGGTCGAGCAGTACTTC
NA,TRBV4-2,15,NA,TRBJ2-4,CASSQDASSKNIQYF,TGTGCCAGCAGCCAAGACGCTAGCAGCAAAAACATTCAGTACTTC
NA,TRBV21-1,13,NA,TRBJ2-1,CASSRRDTHEQFF,TGTGCCAGCAGTCGCCGGGACACCCATGAGCAGTTCTTC
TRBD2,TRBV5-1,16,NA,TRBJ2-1,CASSPGLAGVSDEQFF,TGCGCCAGCAGCCCGGGACTAGCGGGAGTATCGGATGAGCAGTTCTTC
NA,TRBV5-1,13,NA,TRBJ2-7,CASSLTAYYEQYF,TGCGCCAGCAGCTTGACAGCTTACTACGAGCAGTACTTC
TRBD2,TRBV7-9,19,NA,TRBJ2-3,CASSPHLRAGDRFADTQYF,TGTGCCAGCAGCCCCCACCTACGAGCGGGAGATCGGTTCGCAGATACGCAGTATTTT
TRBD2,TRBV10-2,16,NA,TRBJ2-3,CASNAGTSPVSDTQYF,TGCGCCAGCAACGCTGGGACTAGTCCGGTTTCAGATACGCAGTATTTT
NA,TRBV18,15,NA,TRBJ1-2,CASSPGDGYNYGYTF,TGTGCCAGCTCACCTGGGGACGGTTATAACTATGGCTACACCTTC
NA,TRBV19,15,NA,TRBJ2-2,CASSRTYRGTGELFF,TGTGCCAGTAGTAGGACCTACCGGGGGACCGGGGAGCTGTTTTTT
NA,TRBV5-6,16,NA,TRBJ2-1,CASSWAPASDVDEQFF,TGTGCCAGCAGCTGGGCCCCGGCTAGCGATGTCGATGAGCAGTTCTTC
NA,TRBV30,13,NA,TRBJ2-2,CAWSVLATGELFF,TGTGCCTGGAGTGTATTAGCGACCGGGGAGCTGTTTTTT
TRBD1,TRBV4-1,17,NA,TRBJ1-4,CASSQGDRGETNEKLFF,TGCGCCAGCAGCCAAGGAGACAGGGGCGAAACTAATGAAAAACTGTTTTTT
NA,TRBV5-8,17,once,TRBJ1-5,CASRIDRKGSSNQPQHF,TGTGCCAGCAGGATCGACAGGAAGGGGTCCAGCAATCAGCCCCAGCATTTT